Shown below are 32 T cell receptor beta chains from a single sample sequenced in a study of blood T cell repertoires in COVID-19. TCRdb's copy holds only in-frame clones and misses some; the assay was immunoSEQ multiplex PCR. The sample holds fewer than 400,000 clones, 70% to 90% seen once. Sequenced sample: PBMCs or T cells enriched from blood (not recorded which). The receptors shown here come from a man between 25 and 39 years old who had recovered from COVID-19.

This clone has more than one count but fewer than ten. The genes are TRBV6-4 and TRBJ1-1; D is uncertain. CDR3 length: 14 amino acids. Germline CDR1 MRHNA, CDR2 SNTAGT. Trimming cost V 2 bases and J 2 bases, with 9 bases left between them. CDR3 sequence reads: CASSDGEGNTEAFF. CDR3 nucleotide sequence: TGTGCCAGCAGTGACGGGGAGGGCAACACTGAAGCTTTCTTT.

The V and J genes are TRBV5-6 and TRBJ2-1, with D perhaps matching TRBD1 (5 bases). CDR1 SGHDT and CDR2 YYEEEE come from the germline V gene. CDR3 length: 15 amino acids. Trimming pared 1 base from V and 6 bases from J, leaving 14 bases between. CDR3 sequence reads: CASSLSGMVPNEQFF. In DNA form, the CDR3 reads TGTGCCAGCAGCTTGTCAGGGATGGTCCCCAATGAGCAGTTCTTC. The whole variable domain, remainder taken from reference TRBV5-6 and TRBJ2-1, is DAGVTQSPTHLIKTRGQQVTLRCSPKSGHDTVSWYQQALGQGPQFIFQYYEEEERQRGNFPDRFSGHQFPNYSSELNVNALLLGDSALYLCASSLSGMVPNEQFFGPGTRLTVL.

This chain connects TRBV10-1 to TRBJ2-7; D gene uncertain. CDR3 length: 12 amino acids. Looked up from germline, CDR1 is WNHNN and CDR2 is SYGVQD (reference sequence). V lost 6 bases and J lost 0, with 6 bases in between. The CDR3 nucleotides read TGCGCCAGCAGCAGAAGCTCCTACGAGCAGTACTTC. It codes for CASSRSSYEQYF.

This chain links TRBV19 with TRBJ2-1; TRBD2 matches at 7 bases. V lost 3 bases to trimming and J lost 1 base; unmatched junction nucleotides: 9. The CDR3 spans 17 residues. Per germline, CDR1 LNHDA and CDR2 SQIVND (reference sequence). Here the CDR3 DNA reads TGTGCCAGTAGTATCTCTAGCGGCCTGAGTTCCTACAATGAGCAGTTCTTC. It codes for CASSISSGLSSYNEQFF.

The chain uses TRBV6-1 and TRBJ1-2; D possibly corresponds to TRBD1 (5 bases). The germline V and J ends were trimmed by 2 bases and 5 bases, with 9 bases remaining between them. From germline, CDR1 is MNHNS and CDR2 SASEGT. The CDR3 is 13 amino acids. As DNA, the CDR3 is TGTGCCAGCAGTGAATCGGGGGGTTATGGCTACACCTTC. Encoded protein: CASSESGGYGYTF.

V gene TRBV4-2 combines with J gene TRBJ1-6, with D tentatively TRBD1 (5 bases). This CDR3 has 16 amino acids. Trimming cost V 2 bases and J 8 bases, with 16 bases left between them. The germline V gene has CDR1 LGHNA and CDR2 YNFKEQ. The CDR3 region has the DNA TGTGCCAGCAGCCAAAGTAGACAGCTTATCCATTCACCCCTCCACTTT. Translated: CASSQSRQLIHSPLHF.

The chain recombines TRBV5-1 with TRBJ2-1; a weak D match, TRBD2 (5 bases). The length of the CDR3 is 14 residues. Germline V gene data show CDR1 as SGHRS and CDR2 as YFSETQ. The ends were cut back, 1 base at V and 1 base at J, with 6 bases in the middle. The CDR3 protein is CASSLRTSYNEQFF. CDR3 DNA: TGCGCCAGCAGCTTGAGGACTTCCTACAATGAGCAGTTCTTC.

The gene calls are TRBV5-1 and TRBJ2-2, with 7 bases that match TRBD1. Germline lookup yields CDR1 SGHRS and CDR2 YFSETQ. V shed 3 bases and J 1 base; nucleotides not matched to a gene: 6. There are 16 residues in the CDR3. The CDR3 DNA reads TGCGCCAGCAGCTACGGGACAGCGCGGAACACCGGGGAGCTGTTTTTT. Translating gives CASSYGTARNTGELFF.

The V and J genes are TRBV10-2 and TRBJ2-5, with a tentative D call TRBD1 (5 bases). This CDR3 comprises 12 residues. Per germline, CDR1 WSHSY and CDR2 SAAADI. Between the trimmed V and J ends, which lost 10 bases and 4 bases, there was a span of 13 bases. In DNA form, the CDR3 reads TGCGCCACCGCTACCCAGGGAGAGACCCAGTACTTC. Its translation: CATATQGETQYF.

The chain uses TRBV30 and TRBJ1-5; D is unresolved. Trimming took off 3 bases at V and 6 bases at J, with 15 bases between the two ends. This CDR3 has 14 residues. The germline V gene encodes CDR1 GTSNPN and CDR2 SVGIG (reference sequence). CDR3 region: CAWSPLEGGQPQHF. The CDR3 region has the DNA TGTGCCTGGAGCCCCTTGGAGGGCGGTCAGCCCCAGCATTTT.

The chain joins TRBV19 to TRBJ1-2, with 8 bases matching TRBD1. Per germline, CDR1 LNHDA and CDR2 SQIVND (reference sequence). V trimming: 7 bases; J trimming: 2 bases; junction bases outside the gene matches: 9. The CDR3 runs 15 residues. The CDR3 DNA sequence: TGTGCCAGTAATACGGGACAGGCGAACAACTATGGCTACACCTTC. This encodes CASNTGQANNYGYTF.

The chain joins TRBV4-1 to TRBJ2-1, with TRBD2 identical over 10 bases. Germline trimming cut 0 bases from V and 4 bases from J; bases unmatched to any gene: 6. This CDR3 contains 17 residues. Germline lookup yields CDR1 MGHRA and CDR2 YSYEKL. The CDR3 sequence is CASSQDFRTSGYNEQFF. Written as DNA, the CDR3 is TGCGCCAGCAGCCAAGACTTCCGGACTAGCGGATACAATGAGCAGTTCTTC.

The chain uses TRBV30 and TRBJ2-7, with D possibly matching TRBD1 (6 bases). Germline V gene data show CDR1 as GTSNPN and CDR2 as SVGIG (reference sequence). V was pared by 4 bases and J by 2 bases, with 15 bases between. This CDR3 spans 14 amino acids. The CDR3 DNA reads TGTGCCTGGAACCAGGGGATTGGCCCCTACGAGCAGTACTTC. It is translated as CAWNQGIGPYEQYF.

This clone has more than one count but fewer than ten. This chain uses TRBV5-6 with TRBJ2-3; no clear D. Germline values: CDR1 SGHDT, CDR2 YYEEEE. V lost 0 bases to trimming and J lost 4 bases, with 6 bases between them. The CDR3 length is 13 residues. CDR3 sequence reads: CASSLGLSDTQYF. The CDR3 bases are TGTGCCAGCAGCTTGGGGCTTTCAGATACGCAGTATTTT.

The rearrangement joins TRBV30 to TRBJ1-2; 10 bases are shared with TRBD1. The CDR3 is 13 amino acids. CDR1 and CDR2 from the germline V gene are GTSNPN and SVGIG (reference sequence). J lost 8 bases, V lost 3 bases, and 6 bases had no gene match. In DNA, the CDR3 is TGTGCCTGGAGATTCGGGACAGGGGTCGGCTACACCTTC. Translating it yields CAWRFGTGVGYTF.

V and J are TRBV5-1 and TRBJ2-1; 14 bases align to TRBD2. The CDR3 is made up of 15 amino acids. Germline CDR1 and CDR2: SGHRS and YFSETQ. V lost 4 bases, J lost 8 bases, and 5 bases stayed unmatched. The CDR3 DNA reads TGCGCCAGCAGCATGACTAGCGGGGGGGTCGATGAGCAGTTCTTC. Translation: CASSMTSGGVDEQFF.

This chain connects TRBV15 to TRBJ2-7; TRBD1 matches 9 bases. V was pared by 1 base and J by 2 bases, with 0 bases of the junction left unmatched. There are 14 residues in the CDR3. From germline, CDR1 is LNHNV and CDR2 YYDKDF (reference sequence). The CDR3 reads CATSRGTGAYEQYF. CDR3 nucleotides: TGTGCCACCAGCAGAGGGACAGGGGCCTACGAGCAGTACTTC. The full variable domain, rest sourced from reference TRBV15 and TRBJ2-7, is DAMVIQNPRYQVTQFGKPVTLSCSQTLNHNVMYWYQQKSSQAPKLLFHYYDKDFNNEADTPDNFQSRRPNTSFCFLDIRSPGLGDTAMYLCATSRGTGAYEQYFGPGTRLTVT.

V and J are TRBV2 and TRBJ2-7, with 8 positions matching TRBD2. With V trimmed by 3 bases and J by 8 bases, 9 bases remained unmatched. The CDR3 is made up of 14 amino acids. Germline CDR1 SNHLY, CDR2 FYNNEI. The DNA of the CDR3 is TGTGCCAGCAGTGAGGGGACTAGGCTTGAGAAGCAGTACTTC. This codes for CASSEGTRLEKQYF.

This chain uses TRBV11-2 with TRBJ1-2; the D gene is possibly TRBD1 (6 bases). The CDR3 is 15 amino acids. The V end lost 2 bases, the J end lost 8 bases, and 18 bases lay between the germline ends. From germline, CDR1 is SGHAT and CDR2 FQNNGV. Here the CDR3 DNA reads TGTGCCAGCAGCTTAACCCCAGGACAGATGCAGGGCTACACCTTC. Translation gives CASSLTPGQMQGYTF.

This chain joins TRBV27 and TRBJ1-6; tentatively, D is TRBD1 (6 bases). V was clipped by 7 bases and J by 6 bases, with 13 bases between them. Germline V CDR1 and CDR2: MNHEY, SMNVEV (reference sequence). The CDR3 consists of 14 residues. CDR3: CASTWGGGNSPLHF. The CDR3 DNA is TGTGCCAGCACCTGGGGGGGCGGTAATTCACCCCTCCACTTT.

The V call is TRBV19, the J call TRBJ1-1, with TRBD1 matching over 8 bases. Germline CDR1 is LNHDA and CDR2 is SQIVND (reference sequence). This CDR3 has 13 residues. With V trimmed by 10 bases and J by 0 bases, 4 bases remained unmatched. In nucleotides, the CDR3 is TGTGCCATTAAGGACAGGGTGAACACTGAAGCTTTCTTT. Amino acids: CAIKDRVNTEAFF.

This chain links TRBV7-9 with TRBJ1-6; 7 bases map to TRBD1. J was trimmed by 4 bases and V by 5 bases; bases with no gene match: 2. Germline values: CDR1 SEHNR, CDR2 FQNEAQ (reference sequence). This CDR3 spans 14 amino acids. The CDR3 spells CASSGTAYNSPLHF. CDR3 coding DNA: TGTGCCAGCAGCGGGACAGCTTATAATTCACCCCTCCACTTT.

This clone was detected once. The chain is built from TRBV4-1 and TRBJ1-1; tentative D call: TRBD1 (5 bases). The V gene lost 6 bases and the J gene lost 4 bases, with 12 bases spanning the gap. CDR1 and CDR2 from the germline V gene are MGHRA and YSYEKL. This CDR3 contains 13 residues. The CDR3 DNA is TGCGCCAGCAGTCAGATCGGGGGCACTGAAGCTTTCTTT. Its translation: CASSQIGGTEAFF.

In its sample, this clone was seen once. The CDR3, as DNA: TGTGCCAGCAGCTTATTCTCGGGCACAGATACGCAGTATTTT. Residues: CASSLFSGTDTQYF. V gene TRBV11-3 combines with J gene TRBJ2-3; D ambiguous. The CDR3 loop spans 14 amino acids. Germline-derived CDR1 and CDR2 are SGHNT and YENEEA. The V gene lost 2 bases and the J gene lost 1 base, with 7 bases spanning the gap.

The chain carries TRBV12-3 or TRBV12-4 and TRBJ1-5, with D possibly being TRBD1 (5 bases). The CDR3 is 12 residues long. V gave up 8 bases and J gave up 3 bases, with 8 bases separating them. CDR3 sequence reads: CASRGINQPQHF. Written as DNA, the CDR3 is TGTGCCAGCCGGGGGATCAATCAGCCCCAGCATTTT.

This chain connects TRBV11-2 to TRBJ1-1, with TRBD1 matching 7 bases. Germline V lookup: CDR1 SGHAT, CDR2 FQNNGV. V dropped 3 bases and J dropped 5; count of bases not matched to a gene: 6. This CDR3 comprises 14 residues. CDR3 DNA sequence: TGTGCCAGCAGCTTTGGGACAGTGGGAACTGAAGCTTTCTTT. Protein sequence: CASSFGTVGTEAFF. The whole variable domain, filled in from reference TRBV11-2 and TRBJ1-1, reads EAGVAQSPRYKIIEKRQSVAFWCNPISGHATLYWYQQILGQGPKLLIQFQNNGVVDDSQLPKDRFSAERLKGVDSTLKIQPAKLEDSAVYLCASSFGTVGTEAFFGQGTRLTVV.

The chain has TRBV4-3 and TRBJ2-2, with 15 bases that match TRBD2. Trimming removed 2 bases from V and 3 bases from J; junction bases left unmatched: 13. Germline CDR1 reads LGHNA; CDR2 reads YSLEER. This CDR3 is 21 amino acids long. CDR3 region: CASSQFIGLAGGPGYTGELFF. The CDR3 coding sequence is TGCGCCAGCAGCCAATTTATTGGACTAGCGGGGGGGCCCGGGTACACCGGGGAGCTGTTTTTT.

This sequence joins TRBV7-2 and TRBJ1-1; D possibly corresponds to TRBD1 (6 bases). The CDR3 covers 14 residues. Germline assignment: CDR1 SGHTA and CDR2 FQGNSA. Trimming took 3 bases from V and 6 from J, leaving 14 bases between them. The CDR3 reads CASSFQTGGSEAFF. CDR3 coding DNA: TGTGCCAGCAGCTTCCAGACAGGTGGCTCTGAAGCTTTCTTT.

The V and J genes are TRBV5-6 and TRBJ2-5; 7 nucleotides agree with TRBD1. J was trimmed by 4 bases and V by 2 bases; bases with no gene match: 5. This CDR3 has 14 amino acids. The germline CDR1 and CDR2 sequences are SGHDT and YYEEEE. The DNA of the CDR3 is TGTGCCAGCAGCTTAGGGCCAGGGGGAGAGACCCAGTACTTC. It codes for CASSLGPGGETQYF.

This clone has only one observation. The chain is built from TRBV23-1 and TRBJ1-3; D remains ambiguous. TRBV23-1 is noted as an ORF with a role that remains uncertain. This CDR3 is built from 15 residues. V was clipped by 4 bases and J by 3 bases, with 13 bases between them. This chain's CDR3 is CASSPPPRGGNTIYF. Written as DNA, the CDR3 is TGCGCCAGCAGTCCCCCACCTCGGGGTGGAAACACCATATATTTT.

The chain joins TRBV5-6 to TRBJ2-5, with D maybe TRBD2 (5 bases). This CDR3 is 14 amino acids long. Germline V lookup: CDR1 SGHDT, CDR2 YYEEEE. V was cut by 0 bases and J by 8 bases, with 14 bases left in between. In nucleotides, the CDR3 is TGTGCCAGCAGCTTGGCCTCTGGAGGTACCACCCAGTACTTC. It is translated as CASSLASGGTTQYF.

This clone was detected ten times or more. The DNA of the CDR3 is TGTGCCAGCAGCCAGACAGAGAACACTGAAGCTTTCTTT. It yields the protein CASSQTENTEAFF. The rearrangement uses TRBV4-2 and TRBJ1-1; TRBD1 is a possible D gene (5 bases). CDR3 size: 13 residues. Trimming shortened V by 3 bases and J by 1 base, and 6 bases separated the two germline ends. Germline CDR1 LGHNA, CDR2 YNFKEQ.